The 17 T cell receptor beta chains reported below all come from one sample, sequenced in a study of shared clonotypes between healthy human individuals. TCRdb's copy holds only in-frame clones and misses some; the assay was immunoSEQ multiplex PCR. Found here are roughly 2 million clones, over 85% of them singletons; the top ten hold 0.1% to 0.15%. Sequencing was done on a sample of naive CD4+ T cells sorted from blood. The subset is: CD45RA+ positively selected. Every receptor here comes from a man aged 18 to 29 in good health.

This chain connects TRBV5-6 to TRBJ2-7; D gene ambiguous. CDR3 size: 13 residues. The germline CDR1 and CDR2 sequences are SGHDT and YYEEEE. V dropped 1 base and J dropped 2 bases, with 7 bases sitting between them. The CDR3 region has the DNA TGTGCCAGCAGCTTGTTCGAGGCCTACGAGCAGTACTTC. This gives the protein CASSLFEAYEQYF.

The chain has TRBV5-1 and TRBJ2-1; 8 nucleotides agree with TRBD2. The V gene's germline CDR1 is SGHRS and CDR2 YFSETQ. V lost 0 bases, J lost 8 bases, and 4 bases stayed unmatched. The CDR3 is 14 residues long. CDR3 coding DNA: TGCGCCAGCAGCTTGGGCGGGAGGAGGGATGAGCAGTTCTTC. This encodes CASSLGGRRDEQFF.

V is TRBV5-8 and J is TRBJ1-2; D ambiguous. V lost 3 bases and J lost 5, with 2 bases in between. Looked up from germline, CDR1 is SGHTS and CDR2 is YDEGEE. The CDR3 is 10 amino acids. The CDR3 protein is CASSSYGYTF. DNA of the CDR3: TGTGCCAGCAGCTCGTATGGCTACACCTTC.

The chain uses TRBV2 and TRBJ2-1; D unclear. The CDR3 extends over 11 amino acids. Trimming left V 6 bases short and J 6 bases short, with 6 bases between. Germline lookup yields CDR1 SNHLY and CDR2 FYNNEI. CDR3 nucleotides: TGTGCCAGCAGACTCGCCAATGAGCAGTTCTTC. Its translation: CASRLANEQFF.

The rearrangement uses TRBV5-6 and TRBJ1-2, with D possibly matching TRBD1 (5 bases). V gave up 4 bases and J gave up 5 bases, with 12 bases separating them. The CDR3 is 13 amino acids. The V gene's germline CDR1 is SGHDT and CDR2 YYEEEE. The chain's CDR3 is CASSPGAGYGYTF. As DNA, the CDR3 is TGTGCCAGCAGCCCTGGGGCAGGGTATGGCTACACCTTC.

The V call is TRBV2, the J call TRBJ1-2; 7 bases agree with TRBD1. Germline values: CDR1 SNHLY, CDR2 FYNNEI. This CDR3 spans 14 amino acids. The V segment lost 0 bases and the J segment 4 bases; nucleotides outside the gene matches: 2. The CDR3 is CASSEAGGVYGYTF. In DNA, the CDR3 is TGTGCCAGCAGTGAAGCAGGGGGCGTCTATGGCTACACCTTC.

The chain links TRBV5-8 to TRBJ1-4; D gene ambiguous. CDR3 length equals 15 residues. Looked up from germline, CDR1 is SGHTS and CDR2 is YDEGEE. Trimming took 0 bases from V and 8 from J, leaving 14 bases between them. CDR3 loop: CASSLAVKGSEKLFF. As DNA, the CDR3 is TGTGCCAGCAGCTTGGCCGTAAAGGGATCAGAAAAACTGTTTTTT.

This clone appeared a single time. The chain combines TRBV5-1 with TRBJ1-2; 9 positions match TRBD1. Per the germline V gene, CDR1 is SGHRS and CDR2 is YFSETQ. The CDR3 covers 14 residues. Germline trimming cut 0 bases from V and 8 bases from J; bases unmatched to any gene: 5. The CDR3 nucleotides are TGCGCCAGCAGCTTGGACAGGGGGCGCTGGGGCTACACCTTC. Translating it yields CASSLDRGRWGYTF.

The chain's CDR3 is CASSPPVSDTDTQYF. The CDR3 coding sequence is TGCGCCAGCAGCCCCCCTGTATCAGACACAGATACGCAGTATTTT. This chain uses TRBV5-1 with TRBJ2-3; no clear D. The CDR3 length is 15 residues. With 4 bases removed from V and 2 bases from J, the gap between germline ends came to 14 bases. Germline V gene lookup returns CDR1 SGHRS and CDR2 YFSETQ.

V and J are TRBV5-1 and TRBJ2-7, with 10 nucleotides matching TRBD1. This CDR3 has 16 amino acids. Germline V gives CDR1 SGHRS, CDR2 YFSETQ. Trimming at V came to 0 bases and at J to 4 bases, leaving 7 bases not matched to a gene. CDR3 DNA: TGCGCCAGCAGCTTGGGCGGGACAGGGGCAGCATACGAGCAGTACTTC. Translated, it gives CASSLGGTGAAYEQYF.

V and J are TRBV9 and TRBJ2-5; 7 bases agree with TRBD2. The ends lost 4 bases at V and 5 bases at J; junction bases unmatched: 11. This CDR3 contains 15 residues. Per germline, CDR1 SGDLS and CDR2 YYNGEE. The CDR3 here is CASSTSAGLGETQYF. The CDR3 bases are TGTGCCAGCAGCACTTCAGCGGGATTGGGGGAGACCCAGTACTTC.

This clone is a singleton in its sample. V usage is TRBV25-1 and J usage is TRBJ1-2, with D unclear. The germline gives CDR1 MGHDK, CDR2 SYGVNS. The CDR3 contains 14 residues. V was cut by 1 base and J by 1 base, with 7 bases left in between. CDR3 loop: CASSELTFNYGYTF. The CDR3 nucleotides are TGTGCCAGCAGTGAATTGACCTTTAACTATGGCTACACCTTC.

CDR3 nucleotides: TGTGCCAGCAGCTACACCGGGACTAGCGATGAGACCCAGTACTTC. It codes for CASSYTGTSDETQYF. This chain connects TRBV6-5 to TRBJ2-5, with 10 bases lining up with TRBD2. The CDR3 loop spans 15 amino acids. Germline V CDR1 and CDR2: MNHEY, SVGAGI. V gave up 6 bases and J gave up 5 bases; unmatched junction bases: 9.

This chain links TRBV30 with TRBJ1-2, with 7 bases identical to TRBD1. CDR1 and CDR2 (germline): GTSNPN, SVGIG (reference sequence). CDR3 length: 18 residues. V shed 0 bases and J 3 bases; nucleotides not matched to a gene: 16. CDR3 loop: CAWSVSRGTALRDYGYTF. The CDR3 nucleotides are TGTGCCTGGAGTGTAAGTCGGGGGACAGCCCTTCGCGACTATGGCTACACCTTC.

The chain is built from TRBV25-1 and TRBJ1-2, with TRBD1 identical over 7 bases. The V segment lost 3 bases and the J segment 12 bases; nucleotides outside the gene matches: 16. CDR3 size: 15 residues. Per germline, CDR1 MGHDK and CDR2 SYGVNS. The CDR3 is CASSDGQGVSMANTF. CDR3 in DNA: TGTGCCAGCAGTGACGGTCAGGGGGTTTCTATGGCTAACACCTTC.

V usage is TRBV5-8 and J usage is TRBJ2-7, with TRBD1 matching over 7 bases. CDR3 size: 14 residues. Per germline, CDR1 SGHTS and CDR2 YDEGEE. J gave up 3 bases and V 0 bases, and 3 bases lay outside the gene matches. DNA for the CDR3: TGTGCCAGCAGCTTGGCCGGGACAGTCTACGAGCAGTACTTC. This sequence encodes CASSLAGTVYEQYF.

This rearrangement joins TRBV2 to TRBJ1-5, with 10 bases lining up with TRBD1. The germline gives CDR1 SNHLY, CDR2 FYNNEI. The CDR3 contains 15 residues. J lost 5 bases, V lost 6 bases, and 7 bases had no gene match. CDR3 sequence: CASSKDRGPDQPQHF. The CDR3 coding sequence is TGTGCCAGCAGCAAAGACAGGGGGCCTGATCAGCCCCAGCATTTT.